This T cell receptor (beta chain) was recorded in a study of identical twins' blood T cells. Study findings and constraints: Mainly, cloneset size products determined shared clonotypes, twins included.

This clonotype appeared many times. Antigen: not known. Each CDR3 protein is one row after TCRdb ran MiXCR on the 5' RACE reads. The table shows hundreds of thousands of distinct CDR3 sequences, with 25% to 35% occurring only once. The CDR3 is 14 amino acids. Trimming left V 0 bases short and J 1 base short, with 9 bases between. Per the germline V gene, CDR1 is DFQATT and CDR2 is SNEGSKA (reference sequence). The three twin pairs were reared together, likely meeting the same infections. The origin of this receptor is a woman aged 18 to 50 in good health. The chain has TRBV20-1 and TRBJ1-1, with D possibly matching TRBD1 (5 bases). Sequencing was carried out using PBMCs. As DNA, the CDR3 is TGCAGTGCTAGAGATCCCGGACAGAACACTGAAGCTTTCTTT. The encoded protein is CSARDPGQNTEAFF.